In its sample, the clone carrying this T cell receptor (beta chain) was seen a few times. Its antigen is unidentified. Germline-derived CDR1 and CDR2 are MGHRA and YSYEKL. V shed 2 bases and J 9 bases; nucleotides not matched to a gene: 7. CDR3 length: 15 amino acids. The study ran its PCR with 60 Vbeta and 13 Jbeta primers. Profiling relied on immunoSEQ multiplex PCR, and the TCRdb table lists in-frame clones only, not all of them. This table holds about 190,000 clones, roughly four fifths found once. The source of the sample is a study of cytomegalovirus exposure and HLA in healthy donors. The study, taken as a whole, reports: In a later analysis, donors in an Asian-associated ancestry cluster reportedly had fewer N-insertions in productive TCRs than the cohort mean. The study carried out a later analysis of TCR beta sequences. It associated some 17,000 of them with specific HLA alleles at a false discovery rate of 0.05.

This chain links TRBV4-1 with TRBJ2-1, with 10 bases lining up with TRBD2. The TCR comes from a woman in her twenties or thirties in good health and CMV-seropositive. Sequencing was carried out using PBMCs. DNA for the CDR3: TGCGCCAGCAGCCAACTAGCGGGAGCTGACCCTGAGCAGTTCTTC. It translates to CASSQLAGADPEQFF.